Listed below are T cell receptor beta chains from one sample, sequenced in a study of identifying expanded T cells in peripheral blood. TCRdb's table, derived via immunoSEQ multiplex PCR, lists solely in-frame clones and lacks some. The sample records 120,000 or so clones, about 80% being singletons. Sequenced: blood. These receptors all stem from a person between 18 and 70 years old in good health. Each CDR3 is given with its conserved first and last residue. The D gene is left open where the match is weak. A row's size may be missing; if present it is once, few, many or a size class.

d_call: -
j_call: TRBJ2-7
clone_size: -
v_call: TRBV2
cdr3_nt: TGTGCCAGCAGCCCCTCCTACGAGCAGTACTTC
cdr3_aa: CASSPSYEQYF

d_call: TRBD1
j_call: TRBJ2-1
clone_size: -
v_call: TRBV29-1
cdr3_nt: TGCAGCGTTGAAGACCACCGGCAGGGGGCGGCGTCGCCCCTCTTC
cdr3_aa: CSVEDHRQGAASPLF

d_call: -
j_call: TRBJ2-2
clone_size: -
v_call: TRBV7-9
cdr3_nt: TGTGCCAGCAGCCCCCGCAGGGGGGGTACCGGGGAGCTGTTTTTT
cdr3_aa: CASSPRRGGTGELFF

d_call: TRBD1
j_call: TRBJ2-7
clone_size: -
v_call: TRBV15
cdr3_nt: TGTGCCACCAGCAGAGACCGAATCCGGGACAGCCGCTCCTACGAGCAGTACTTC
cdr3_aa: CATSRDRIRDSRSYEQYF

d_call: -
j_call: TRBJ2-1
clone_size: -
v_call: TRBV7-2
cdr3_nt: TGTGCCAGCAGCTTATACTTATTGGCGGATCGGAATGAGCAGTTCTTC
cdr3_aa: CASSLYLLADRNEQFF

d_call: -
j_call: TRBJ1-2
clone_size: -
v_call: TRBV15
cdr3_nt: TGTGCCACCAGCAGATTGGGGGGCTATGGCTACACCTTC
cdr3_aa: CATSRLGGYGYTF

d_call: TRBD1
j_call: TRBJ1-2
clone_size: -
v_call: TRBV2
cdr3_nt: TGTGCCAGCACGCCAAGATCGACAGGGGGCCAGGATGGCTACACCTTC
cdr3_aa: CASTPRSTGGQDGYTF

d_call: -
j_call: TRBJ1-1
clone_size: few
v_call: TRBV2
cdr3_nt: TGTGCCAGCGGGGGGCACCGGCACACTGAAGCTTTCTTT
cdr3_aa: CASGGHRHTEAFF

d_call: TRBD1
j_call: TRBJ1-1
clone_size: -
v_call: TRBV4-3
cdr3_nt: TGCGCCAGCAGCCAGTTCCTTACAGGGGGGAACACTGAAGCTTTCTTT
cdr3_aa: CASSQFLTGGNTEAFF

d_call: -
j_call: TRBJ1-1
clone_size: few
v_call: TRBV4-1
cdr3_nt: TGCGCCAGCAGCCAAGATTCGGGGCGGAGGGTGAACACTGAAGCTTTCTTT
cdr3_aa: CASSQDSGRRVNTEAFF

d_call: TRBD1
j_call: TRBJ1-1
clone_size: -
v_call: TRBV4-3
cdr3_nt: TGCGCCAGCAGCCAAGGGACAGGGGTGAACACTGAAGCTTTCTTT
cdr3_aa: CASSQGTGVNTEAFF

d_call: TRBD1
j_call: TRBJ1-1
clone_size: few
v_call: TRBV27
cdr3_nt: TGTGCCAGCAGCCAACAGGGGAGGACTGAAGCTTTCTTT
cdr3_aa: CASSQQGRTEAFF

d_call: TRBD2
j_call: TRBJ2-1
clone_size: -
v_call: TRBV7-6
cdr3_nt: TGTGCCAGCAGCCCCGGGGGGGGTGAGCAGTTCTTC
cdr3_aa: CASSPGGGEQFF

d_call: -
j_call: TRBJ2-7
clone_size: -
v_call: TRBV9
cdr3_nt: TGTGCCAGCAGCGTAGGGGGCAGGAGCTCCTACGAGCAGTACTTC
cdr3_aa: CASSVGGRSSYEQYF

d_call: TRBD1
j_call: TRBJ1-5
clone_size: -
v_call: TRBV19
cdr3_nt: TGTGCCAGTAGTCCCCAGGGGGGCAATCAGCCCCAGCATTTT
cdr3_aa: CASSPQGGNQPQHF

d_call: -
j_call: TRBJ1-4
clone_size: -
v_call: TRBV18
cdr3_nt: TGTGCCAGCTCACCCAGGGAAGCTAATGAAAAACTGTTTTTT
cdr3_aa: CASSPREANEKLFF

d_call: -
j_call: TRBJ2-2
clone_size: -
v_call: TRBV6-5
cdr3_nt: TGTGCCAGCAGTTCCCCGAACACCGGGGAGCTGTTTTTT
cdr3_aa: CASSSPNTGELFF

d_call: -
j_call: TRBJ2-1
clone_size: few
v_call: TRBV5-6
cdr3_nt: TGTGCCAGCAGCTTGTTTGGGGGAAATGGCAATGAGCAGTTCTTC
cdr3_aa: CASSLFGGNGNEQFF

d_call: TRBD1
j_call: TRBJ2-2
clone_size: -
v_call: TRBV27
cdr3_nt: TGTGCCAGCAAGTCTTGGGAAATGGGACAGAAGAACACCGGGGAGCTGTTTTTT
cdr3_aa: CASKSWEMGQKNTGELFF

d_call: TRBD1
j_call: TRBJ1-4
clone_size: many
v_call: TRBV19
cdr3_nt: TGTGCCAGTAGTACGGGGACAGTTAGGACTAATGAAAAACTGTTTTTT
cdr3_aa: CASSTGTVRTNEKLFF

d_call: -
j_call: TRBJ2-1
clone_size: -
v_call: TRBV5-8
cdr3_nt: TGTGCCAGCAGCGGGGAACTTGGCTCCTACAATGAGCAGTTCTTC
cdr3_aa: CASSGELGSYNEQFF

d_call: -
j_call: TRBJ2-5
clone_size: -
v_call: TRBV2
cdr3_nt: TGTGCCAGCACCCGCCAACAAGAGACCCAGTACTTC
cdr3_aa: CASTRQQETQYF

d_call: -
j_call: TRBJ1-6
clone_size: few
v_call: TRBV6-5
cdr3_nt: TGTGCCAGCAGCCGGCAGGGTGAGGCACCCCTCCACTTT
cdr3_aa: CASSRQGEAPLHF

d_call: -
j_call: TRBJ1-1
clone_size: -
v_call: TRBV7-9
cdr3_nt: TGTGCCAGCAGATTAGCGGACGGGACTGAAGCTTTCTTT
cdr3_aa: CASRLADGTEAFF

d_call: -
j_call: TRBJ2-1
clone_size: -
v_call: TRBV19
cdr3_nt: TGTGCCAGTAGTATATCCCCCGGGATCACACACAATGAGCAGTTCTTC
cdr3_aa: CASSISPGITHNEQFF

d_call: -
j_call: TRBJ2-2
clone_size: -
v_call: TRBV7-9
cdr3_nt: TGTGCCAGCAGGATACAACCGGGGCCCCACCTCCCCGGGGAGCTGTTTTTT
cdr3_aa: CASRIQPGPHLPGELFF

d_call: TRBD1
j_call: TRBJ2-3
clone_size: -
v_call: TRBV11-2
cdr3_nt: TGTGCCAGCAGCTTATTGTTGCAGGGGGCGCCCCTCACAGATACGCAGTATTTT
cdr3_aa: CASSLLLQGAPLTDTQYF

d_call: -
j_call: TRBJ1-2
clone_size: -
v_call: TRBV19
cdr3_nt: TGTGCCAGTAGCCCCCCCCCAGGAGCTAACTATGGCTACACCTTC
cdr3_aa: CASSPPPGANYGYTF

d_call: -
j_call: TRBJ1-6
clone_size: -
v_call: TRBV7-2
cdr3_nt: TGTGCCAGCAGCTTAGTGAGGGATTCACCCCTCCACTTT
cdr3_aa: CASSLVRDSPLHF

d_call: -
j_call: TRBJ2-1
clone_size: once
v_call: TRBV29-1
cdr3_nt: TGCAGCGTTGGTCCCCAAAGAACGGGTTACGATGAGCAGTTCTTC
cdr3_aa: CSVGPQRTGYDEQFF

d_call: TRBD1
j_call: TRBJ2-3
clone_size: -
v_call: TRBV2
cdr3_nt: TGTGCCAGCAGGGACAGGGGGAGTTGGATAGATACGCAGTATTTT
cdr3_aa: CASRDRGSWIDTQYF

d_call: -
j_call: TRBJ1-2
clone_size: -
v_call: TRBV6-1
cdr3_nt: TGTGCCAGCAGTGATTTTGGCTACACCTTC
cdr3_aa: CASSDFGYTF

d_call: -
j_call: TRBJ2-1
clone_size: -
v_call: TRBV7-6
cdr3_nt: TGTGCCAGCAGCTTAGTGGGCTCGTCCTCCTACAATGAGCAGTTCTTC
cdr3_aa: CASSLVGSSSYNEQFF

d_call: -
j_call: TRBJ1-6
clone_size: -
v_call: TRBV5-5
cdr3_nt: TGTGCCAGCAGCTTGGAATGGGGTTCACCCCTCCACTTT
cdr3_aa: CASSLEWGSPLHF

d_call: -
j_call: TRBJ1-1
clone_size: -
v_call: TRBV14
cdr3_nt: TGTGCCAGCAGCCAATCGGTTATAGCGGGGGGGGGCACTGAAGCTTTCTTT
cdr3_aa: CASSQSVIAGGGTEAFF

d_call: -
j_call: TRBJ1-5
clone_size: -
v_call: TRBV5-5
cdr3_nt: TGTGCCAGCAGCTTGGTGGGGGACACTTCGAATCAGCCCCAGCATTTT
cdr3_aa: CASSLVGDTSNQPQHF

d_call: TRBD1
j_call: TRBJ2-7
clone_size: -
v_call: TRBV5-1
cdr3_nt: TGCGCCAGCAGCGGGGGGACAGGGCTAAGCTACGAGCAGTACTTC
cdr3_aa: CASSGGTGLSYEQYF

d_call: -
j_call: TRBJ2-1
clone_size: -
v_call: TRBV4-3
cdr3_nt: TGCGCCAGCAGCCAAGCCTATAGTAATGAGCAGTTCTTC
cdr3_aa: CASSQAYSNEQFF

d_call: -
j_call: TRBJ1-1
clone_size: -
v_call: TRBV4-1
cdr3_nt: TGCGCCAGCAGCCAAGGGGGGGCACAGACGAACACTGAAGCTTTCTTT
cdr3_aa: CASSQGGAQTNTEAFF

d_call: TRBD1
j_call: TRBJ2-2
clone_size: once
v_call: TRBV12-5
cdr3_nt: TGTGCTAGTGGGGCAATCTCAGGGGGTCCCGGGGAGCTGTTTTTT
cdr3_aa: CASGAISGGPGELFF

d_call: -
j_call: TRBJ1-5
clone_size: -
v_call: TRBV7-2
cdr3_nt: TGTGCCAGCAGCTTAGTGCAGGTTAGAGGGCAGCCCCAGCATTTT
cdr3_aa: CASSLVQVRGQPQHF

d_call: TRBD1
j_call: TRBJ1-3
clone_size: -
v_call: TRBV12-5
cdr3_nt: TGTGCTAGTGGTTTGGTAATTGGCAGGGGGCCGGCAAACACCATATATTTT
cdr3_aa: CASGLVIGRGPANTIYF

d_call: -
j_call: TRBJ1-5
clone_size: once
v_call: TRBV15
cdr3_nt: TGTGCCACCAGCAGAGTTGTTGACAGGAGCGATCAGCCCCAGCATTTT
cdr3_aa: CATSRVVDRSDQPQHF

d_call: TRBD1
j_call: TRBJ1-5
clone_size: -
v_call: TRBV28
cdr3_nt: TGTGCCAGCAGCAAGACGACAGGGAATCAGCCCCAGCATTTT
cdr3_aa: CASSKTTGNQPQHF

d_call: TRBD2
j_call: TRBJ2-2
clone_size: -
v_call: TRBV9
cdr3_nt: TGTGCCAGCAGCGTAGCTAGCGGGGGGCTTAACACCGGGGAGCTGTTTTTT
cdr3_aa: CASSVASGGLNTGELFF

d_call: -
j_call: TRBJ1-6
clone_size: few
v_call: TRBV6-6
cdr3_nt: TGTGCCAGCGGGCCCCGTTCCCCACGGGATTCACCCCTCCACTTT
cdr3_aa: CASGPRSPRDSPLHF

d_call: -
j_call: TRBJ1-4
clone_size: -
v_call: TRBV14
cdr3_nt: TGTGCCAGCAGCCAAAATAAGGACAGTTTTAATGAAAAACTGTTTTTT
cdr3_aa: CASSQNKDSFNEKLFF

d_call: -
j_call: TRBJ2-7
clone_size: -
v_call: TRBV5-1
cdr3_nt: TGCGCCAGCAGCTCTGGATCTAACGAGCAGTACTTC
cdr3_aa: CASSSGSNEQYF

d_call: -
j_call: TRBJ2-3
clone_size: -
v_call: TRBV27
cdr3_nt: TGTGCCAGCAGGAAAATAGGGACAGATACGCAGTATTTT
cdr3_aa: CASRKIGTDTQYF

d_call: -
j_call: TRBJ1-3
clone_size: -
v_call: TRBV29-1
cdr3_nt: TGCAGCGTGGGTACAGGGTTACGAGGAAACACCATATATTTT
cdr3_aa: CSVGTGLRGNTIYF

d_call: -
j_call: TRBJ1-1
clone_size: -
v_call: TRBV19
cdr3_nt: TGTGCCAGTCTCAAGGGGAACACTGAAGCTTTCTTT
cdr3_aa: CASLKGNTEAFF

d_call: -
j_call: TRBJ2-3
clone_size: -
v_call: TRBV19
cdr3_nt: TGTGCCAGTAGTGGACTCGCGGGAGATACGCAGTATTTT
cdr3_aa: CASSGLAGDTQYF

d_call: TRBD2
j_call: TRBJ2-1
clone_size: once
v_call: TRBV28
cdr3_nt: TGTGCCAGCAGTTCTCCATTCGGGACTAGCGGCGACTCCTACAATGAGCAGTTCTTC
cdr3_aa: CASSSPFGTSGDSYNEQFF

d_call: -
j_call: TRBJ1-6
clone_size: -
v_call: TRBV10-3
cdr3_nt: TGTGCCATCAGTGAGTCACAGGGCGCTTTAGGGAGGCCCTATAATTCACCCCTCCACTTT
cdr3_aa: CAISESQGALGRPYNSPLHF

d_call: TRBD1
j_call: TRBJ2-7
clone_size: -
v_call: TRBV11-2
cdr3_nt: TGTGCCAGCAGCTCGTACACCGGGACAGGGAACGAGCAGTACTTC
cdr3_aa: CASSSYTGTGNEQYF

d_call: -
j_call: TRBJ1-4
clone_size: -
v_call: TRBV5-6
cdr3_nt: TGTGCCAGCAGCTCCCGGACAGCCGAAAAACTGTTTTTT
cdr3_aa: CASSSRTAEKLFF

d_call: TRBD1
j_call: TRBJ1-2
clone_size: -
v_call: TRBV7-6
cdr3_nt: TGTGCCAGCAGCTTAGAGGTTTTTGGGACAGGGGTTGGCTACACCTTC
cdr3_aa: CASSLEVFGTGVGYTF

d_call: -
j_call: TRBJ1-4
clone_size: -
v_call: TRBV27
cdr3_nt: TGTGCCAGCAGTTCCTTAAGGGGCCCTAATGAAAAACTGTTTTTT
cdr3_aa: CASSSLRGPNEKLFF